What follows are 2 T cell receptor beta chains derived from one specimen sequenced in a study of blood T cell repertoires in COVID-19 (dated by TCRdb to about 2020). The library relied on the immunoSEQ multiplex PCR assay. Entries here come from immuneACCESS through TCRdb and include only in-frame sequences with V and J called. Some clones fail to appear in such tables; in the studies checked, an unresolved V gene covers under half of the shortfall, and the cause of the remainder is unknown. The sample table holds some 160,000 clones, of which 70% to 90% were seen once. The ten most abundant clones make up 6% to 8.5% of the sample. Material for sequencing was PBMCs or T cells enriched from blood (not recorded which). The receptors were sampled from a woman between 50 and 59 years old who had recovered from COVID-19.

CDR3 nucleotides: TGTGCCAGCAGCGTAGTGGGGCGAAGCTCCTACAATGAGCAGTTCTTC. The encoded protein is CASSVVGRSSYNEQFF. V usage is TRBV9 and J usage is TRBJ2-1, with D possibly TRBD1 on 5 matching bases. CDR1 and CDR2 (germline): SGDLS, YYNGEE. CDR3 length: 16 residues. V shed 0 bases and J shed 0 bases, with 10 bases lying between them. Combining the CDR3 with reference TRBV9 and TRBJ2-1 gives the whole variable domain DSGVTQTPKHLITATGQRVTLRCSPRSGDLSVYWYQQSLDQGLQFLIQYYNGEERAKGNILERFSAQQFPDLHSELNLSSLELGDSALYFCASSVVGRSSYNEQFFGPGTRLTVL.

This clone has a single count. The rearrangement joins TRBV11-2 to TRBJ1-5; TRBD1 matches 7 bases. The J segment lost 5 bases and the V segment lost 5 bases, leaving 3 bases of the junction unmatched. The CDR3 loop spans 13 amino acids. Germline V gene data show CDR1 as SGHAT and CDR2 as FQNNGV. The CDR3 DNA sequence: TGTGCCAGCAGCCGGGACAGCTATCAGCCCCAGCATTTT. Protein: CASSRDSYQPQHF. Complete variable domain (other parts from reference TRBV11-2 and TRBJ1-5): EAGVAQSPRYKIIEKRQSVAFWCNPISGHATLYWYQQILGQGPKLLIQFQNNGVVDDSQLPKDRFSAERLKGVDSTLKIQPAKLEDSAVYLCASSRDSYQPQHFGDGTRLSIL.